The 21 T cell receptor beta chains presented below share a single source sample, sequenced in a study of T cells in Graves' hyperthyroidism and ophthalmopathy. RNA transcripts yielded amplified TCR beta CDR3 regions. The primer set for the first-round RT-PCR of the TCR CDR3 was HTBI. TCRdb passed the multiplex PCR reads through MiXCR, listing each CDR3 protein once. The sample has a few hundred thousand distinct CDR3 sequences, about 43% seen once. Sequencing input: peripheral blood or thyroid tissue (not recorded which). Every receptor here comes from a woman aged 18-29 years with Graves' hyperthyroidism.

This rearrangement joins TRBV5-1 to TRBJ1-1; 7 positions match TRBD1. Germline CDR1 SGHRS, CDR2 YFSETQ. V lost 4 bases, J lost 7 bases, and 10 bases stayed unmatched. This CDR3 is 14 amino acids long. CDR3 protein: CASSQDKGAVEAFF. The DNA of the CDR3 is TGCGCCAGCAGCCAAGATAAGGGGGCCGTTGAAGCTTTCTTT.

V is TRBV7-2 and J is TRBJ1-1, with D tentatively TRBD1 (5 bases). Looked up from germline, CDR1 is SGHTA and CDR2 is FQGNSA. CDR3 length: 14 residues. Trimming shortened V by 4 bases and J by 7 bases, and 16 bases separated the two germline ends. The CDR3 nucleotides are TGTGCCAGCAGCTCCGGGGCCCCAGGAGGTGAAGCTTTCTTT. Translating it yields CASSSGAPGGEAFF.

This clonotype was recorded at least ten times. This chain connects TRBV10-3 to TRBJ2-7; 8 bases are shared with TRBD2. The J call could be wrong; TRBJ2-3 is a better fit for the DNA end. Germline CDR1 and CDR2: ENHRY and SYGVKD. The CDR3 runs to 15 residues. CDR3 bases: TGTGCCATCAGTGAGTCTGGCGGGAGGACAGATACGCAGTATTTT. It yields the protein CAISESGGRTDTQYF.

This clonotype was found many times. The chain combines TRBV7-9 with TRBJ2-5; D is possibly TRBD1 or TRBD2 (6 bases each). This CDR3 has 15 amino acids. Deletions cut 1 base from V and 2 bases from J, with 11 bases between. Germline assignment: CDR1 SEHNR and CDR2 FQNEAQ (reference sequence). In nucleotides, the CDR3 is TGTGCCAGCAGCTTAGGAGGGGGGCTACAAGAGACCCAGTACTTC. Residues: CASSLGGGLQETQYF. The full variable domain, with the rest looked up from reference TRBV7-9 and TRBJ2-5, is DTGVSQNPRHKITKRGQNVTFRCDPISEHNRLYWYRQTLGQGPEFLTYFQNEAQLEKSRLLSDRFSAERPKGSFSTLEIQRTEQGDSAMYLCASSLGGGLQETQYFGPGTRLLVL.

This chain uses TRBV2 with TRBJ2-5, with 14 bases that match TRBD2. J lost 5 bases, V lost 9 bases, and 14 bases had no gene match. The CDR3 loop spans 17 amino acids. Germline V gene lookup returns CDR1 SNHLY and CDR2 FYNNEI. CDR3 sequence: CASSGTSGSSPWETQYF. The CDR3 DNA is TGTGCCAGTTCCGGGACTAGCGGGAGTTCACCCTGGGAGACCCAGTACTTC.

Regarding this clonotype: Mismatch with germline at one junction end may stem from a read error. The chain links TRBV9 to TRBJ1-3, with TRBD1 as a possible D gene (6 bases). This CDR3 contains 15 residues. The germline CDR1 and CDR2 sequences are SGDLS and YYNGEE. The CDR3 DNA reads as TGTGCCAGCAGGGTAGGAGGGACAACTGGAAACACCATATATTTT. It translates to CASRVGGTTGNTIYF.

This sequence joins TRBV20-1 and TRBJ2-7, with 8 bases lining up with TRBD1. The assigned J gene may be wrong: the sequence end matches TRBJ2-1 better. In germline, CDR1 is DFQATT, CDR2 SNEGSKA (reference sequence). The CDR3 runs to 14 residues. Here the CDR3 DNA reads TGCAGTGCTAGTAGGACAGGGCCCTACAATGAGCAGTTCTTC. Translated, it gives CSASRTGPYNEQFF.

This clonotype came up many times. In nucleotides, the CDR3 is TGCGCCAGCAGCCCAACGACTAGCGGGGCCCCCTACGAGCAGTACTTC. Encoded protein: CASSPTTSGAPYEQYF. V and J are TRBV4-3 and TRBJ2-7, with 11 bases identical to TRBD2. The germline V gene encodes CDR1 LGHNA and CDR2 YSLEER. Unmatched junction bases numbered 7, after V lost 4 bases and J lost 2 bases. This CDR3 is built from 16 residues.

This clonotype was counted only a few times. The chain employs TRBV7-2 and TRBJ2-7, with 7 bases that match TRBD2. Germline CDR1 SGHTA, CDR2 FQGNSA. V gave up 0 bases and J gave up 5 bases; unmatched junction bases: 7. The CDR3 sequence is 15 residues long. The CDR3, as DNA: TGTGCCAGCAGCTTAGCGGGAGGGCCTTCGAACGAGCAGTACTTC. This gives the protein CASSLAGGPSNEQYF.

This clonotype appeared once. The chain recombines TRBV2 with TRBJ1-1, with D tentatively TRBD1 (5 bases). The V end was cut by 4 bases, the J end by 1 base, with 13 bases between. CDR1 SNHLY and CDR2 FYNNEI come from the germline V gene. The CDR3 sequence is 15 residues long. The DNA of the CDR3 is TGTGCCAGCAGTGCCAGGGACTACTCGAACACTGAAGCTTTCTTT. Translated, it gives CASSARDYSNTEAFF.

About this clonotype itself: A much larger clone lies a single base off, so this may be a read error. The chain is built from TRBV6-1 and TRBJ2-2; TRBD1 matches 11 bases. CDR3 length equals 16 residues. Germline-derived CDR1 and CDR2 are MNHNS and SASEGT. Written as DNA, the CDR3 is TGTGCCAGCAGTGAGGAAAGGACAGGGGGCATCGGGGAGCTGCTTTTT. It translates to CASSEERTGGIGELLF.

The table lists this clonotype with a few counts. This chain uses TRBV7-9 with TRBJ2-2, with 13 nucleotides matching TRBD2. CDR3 length: 16 residues. V shed 5 bases, J shed 3 bases, and the junction held 3 bases outside the gene matches. Germline V gene sequence: CDR1 SEHNR, CDR2 FQNEAQ (reference sequence). The CDR3 DNA sequence: TGTGCCAGCAGCCAAGGACTAGCGGGAGACACCGGGGAGCTGTTTTTT. Amino acid sequence: CASSQGLAGDTGELFF.

As regards this clonotype: This may come from a read error, since a much larger clone is one base off. This rearrangement joins TRBV7-9 to TRBJ2-7, with D uncertain. This CDR3 is 19 amino acids long. Germline-derived CDR1 and CDR2 are SEHNR and FQNEAQ (reference sequence). CDR3: CASSLGYQGTAPRSYEQHF. The DNA for the CDR3 is TGTGCCAGCAGCTTAGGTTATCAAGGAACAGCCCCCAGATCCTACGAGCAGCACTTC.

A word on this clonotype: A much larger clone is a single base away; this may be a read error. This chain uses TRBV12-5 with TRBJ2-7; 10 bases fit TRBD1. Per the germline V gene, CDR1 is LGHNT and CDR2 is FRNRAP. V was pared by 5 bases and J by 6 bases, with 7 bases of the junction left unmatched. CDR3 length: 14 residues. The CDR3 nucleotides are TGTGCTAGTGGTCCGGGACAGGGGAGCTGCGAGCAGTACTTC. Translated, it gives CASGPGQGSCEQYF.

The chain links TRBV20-1 to TRBJ1-5, with TRBD1 as a possible D gene (5 bases). Germline assignment: CDR1 DFQATT and CDR2 SNEGSKA (reference sequence). V was cut by 7 bases and J by 7 bases, with 11 bases left in between. The CDR3 has 11 amino acids. Here the CDR3 reads CSGEDKQPQHF. CDR3 bases: TGCAGTGGTGAGGACAAGCAGCCCCAGCATTTT.

This clonotype was found many times. V and J are TRBV24-1 and TRBJ1-2; weak D call: TRBD1 (6 bases). The CDR3 has 14 amino acids. Trimming removed 4 bases at V and 4 bases at J, with 12 bases between. Germline lookup yields CDR1 KGHDR and CDR2 SFDVKD. The CDR3 spells CATSDTDRTYGYTF. In DNA form, the CDR3 reads TGTGCCACCAGTGACACCGACAGGACCTATGGCTACACCTTC.

This chain connects TRBV24-1 to TRBJ2-7, with 9 bases lining up with TRBD1. The CDR3 contains 15 residues. J was trimmed by 3 bases and V by 3 bases; bases with no gene match: 5. Per the germline V gene, CDR1 is KGHDR and CDR2 is SFDVKD. CDR3 amino acids: CATSDGGQGHYEQYF. For the CDR3, the DNA is TGTGCCACCAGTGATGGAGGACAGGGGCACTACGAGCAGTACTTC.

The table lists this clonotype with many counts. With a much larger clone just one base away, this may be a read error. The J gene is TRBJ2-7, the V gene TRBV6-6; D is perhaps TRBD1 (5 bases). This CDR3 comprises 12 residues. V was cut by 6 bases and J by 5 bases, with 11 bases left in between. Germline CDR1 and CDR2: MNHNY and SVGAGI (reference sequence). The CDR3 sequence is CASSLGVHEQYF. CDR3 in DNA: TGTGCCAGCAGCTTAGGGGTCCACGAGCAGTACTTC.

The CDR3 loop reads CSEETGDPYNEQFF. CDR3 DNA sequence: TGCAGCGAGGAAACAGGGGACCCTTACAATGAGCAGTTCTTC. The rearrangement links TRBV29-1 to TRBJ2-1; 7 bases are a match to TRBD1. Germline values: CDR1 SQVTM, CDR2 ANQGSEA. V shed 7 bases, J shed 4 bases, and the junction held 10 bases outside the gene matches. The length of the CDR3 is 14 residues.

This sequence joins TRBV6-2 or TRBV6-3 and TRBJ2-7; TRBD2 matches at 9 bases. Per germline, CDR1 MNHEY and CDR2 SVGEGT. Trimming cost V 7 bases and J 6 bases; bases outside gene matches: 7. CDR3 length: 13 amino acids. The CDR3 region has the DNA TGTGCCAGCACAATAGCGGGAGCTTCCGAGCAGTACTTC. Its translation is CASTIAGASEQYF.

About this clonotype: This may come from a read error, since a much larger clone is one base off. J is TRBJ1-4 and V is TRBV7-8; TRBD1 matches 9 bases. Germline V lookup: CDR1 SGHVS, CDR2 FQNEAQ. V lost 5 bases to trimming and J lost 8 bases; unmatched junction nucleotides: 12. The CDR3 contains 16 residues. The CDR3 here is CASSQVGGQGGEKLFF. DNA for the CDR3: TGTGCCAGCAGCCAAGTAGGGGGACAGGGTGGCGAAAAACTGTTTTTT.